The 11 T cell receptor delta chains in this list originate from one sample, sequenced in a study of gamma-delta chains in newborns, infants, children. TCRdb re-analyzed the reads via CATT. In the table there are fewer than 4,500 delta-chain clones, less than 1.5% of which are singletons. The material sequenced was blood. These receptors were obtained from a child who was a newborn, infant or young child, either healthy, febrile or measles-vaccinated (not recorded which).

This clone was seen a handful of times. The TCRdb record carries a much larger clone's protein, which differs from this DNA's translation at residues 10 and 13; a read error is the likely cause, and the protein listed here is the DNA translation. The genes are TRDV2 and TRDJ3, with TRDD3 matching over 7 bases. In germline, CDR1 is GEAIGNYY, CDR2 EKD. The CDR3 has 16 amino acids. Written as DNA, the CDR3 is TGTGCCTGTGACTGGGGGAGCTCCTGGGAAACCCGACCGATGTTTTTC. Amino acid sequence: CACDWGSSWETRPMFF.

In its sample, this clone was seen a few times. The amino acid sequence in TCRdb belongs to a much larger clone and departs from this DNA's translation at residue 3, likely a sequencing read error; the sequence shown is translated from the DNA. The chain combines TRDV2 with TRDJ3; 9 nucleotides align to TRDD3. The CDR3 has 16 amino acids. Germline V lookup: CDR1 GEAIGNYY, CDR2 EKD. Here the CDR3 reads CARDWGSSWDTRQMFF. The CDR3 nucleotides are TGTGCCCGTGACTGGGGGAGCTCCTGGGACACCCGACAGATGTTTTTC.

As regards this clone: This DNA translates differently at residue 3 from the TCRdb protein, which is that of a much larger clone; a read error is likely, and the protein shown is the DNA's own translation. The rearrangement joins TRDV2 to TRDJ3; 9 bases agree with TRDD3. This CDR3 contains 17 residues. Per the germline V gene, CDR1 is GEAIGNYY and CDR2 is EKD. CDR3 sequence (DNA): TGTGCCTATGACTACTGGGGGAGCTCCTGGGACACCCGACAGATGTTTTTC. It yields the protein CAYDYWGSSWDTRQMFF.

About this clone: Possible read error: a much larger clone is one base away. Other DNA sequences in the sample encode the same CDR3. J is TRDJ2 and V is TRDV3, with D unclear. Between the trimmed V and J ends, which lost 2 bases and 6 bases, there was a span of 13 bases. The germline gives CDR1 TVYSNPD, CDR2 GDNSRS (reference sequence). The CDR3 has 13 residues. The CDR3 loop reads CAFRRGSAAQLFF. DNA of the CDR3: TGTGCCTTTCGGAGGGGTTCTGCAGCACAACTCTTCTTT.

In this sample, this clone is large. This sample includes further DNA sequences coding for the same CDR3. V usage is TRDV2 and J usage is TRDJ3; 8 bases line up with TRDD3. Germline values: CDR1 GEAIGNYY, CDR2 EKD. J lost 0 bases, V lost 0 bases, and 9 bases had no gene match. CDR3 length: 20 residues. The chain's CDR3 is CACDTLLGGPSSWDTRQMFF. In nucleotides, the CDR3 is TGTGCCTGTGACACCTTACTGGGGGGCCCAAGCTCCTGGGACACCCGACAGATGTTTTTC.

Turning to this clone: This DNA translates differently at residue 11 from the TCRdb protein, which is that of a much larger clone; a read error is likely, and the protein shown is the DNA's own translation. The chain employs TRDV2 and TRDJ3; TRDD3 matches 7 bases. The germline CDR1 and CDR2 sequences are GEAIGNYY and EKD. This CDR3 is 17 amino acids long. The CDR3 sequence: CACDTGGRSWGTRQMFF. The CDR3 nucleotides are TGTGCCTGTGACACTGGGGGACGGTCCTGGGGCACCCGACAGATGTTTTTC.

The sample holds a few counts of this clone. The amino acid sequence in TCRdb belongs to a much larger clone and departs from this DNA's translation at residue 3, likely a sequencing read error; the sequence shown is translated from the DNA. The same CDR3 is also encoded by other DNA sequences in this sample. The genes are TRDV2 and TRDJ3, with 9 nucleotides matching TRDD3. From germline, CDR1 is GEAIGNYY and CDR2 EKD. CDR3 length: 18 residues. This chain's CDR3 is CARDTGGYSSWDTRQMFF. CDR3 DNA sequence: TGTGCCCGTGACACCGGGGGATACAGCTCCTGGGACACCCGACAGATGTTTTTC.

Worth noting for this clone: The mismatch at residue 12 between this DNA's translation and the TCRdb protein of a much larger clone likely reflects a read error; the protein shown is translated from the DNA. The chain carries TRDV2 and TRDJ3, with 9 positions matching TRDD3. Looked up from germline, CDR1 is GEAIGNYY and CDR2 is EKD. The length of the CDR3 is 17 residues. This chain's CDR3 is CACDEVGDSWDARQMFF. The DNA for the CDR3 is TGTGCCTGTGACGAGGTGGGGGATAGCTGGGACGCCCGACAGATGTTTTTC.

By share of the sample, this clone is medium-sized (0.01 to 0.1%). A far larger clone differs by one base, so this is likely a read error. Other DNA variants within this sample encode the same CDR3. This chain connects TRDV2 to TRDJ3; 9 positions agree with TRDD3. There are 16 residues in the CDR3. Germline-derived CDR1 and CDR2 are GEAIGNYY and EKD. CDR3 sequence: CACDTGGYWDTRQMFF. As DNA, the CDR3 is TGTGCCTGTGACACCGGGGGATACTGGGACACCCGCCAGATGTTTTTC.

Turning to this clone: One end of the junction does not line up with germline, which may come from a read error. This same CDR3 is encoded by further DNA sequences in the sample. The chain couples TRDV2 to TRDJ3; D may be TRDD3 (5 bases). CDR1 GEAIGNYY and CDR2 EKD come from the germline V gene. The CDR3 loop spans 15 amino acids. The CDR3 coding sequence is TGCGCCTGTGACAAAATCTCCTGGGACACCCGACAGATGTTCTTC. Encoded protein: CACDKISWDTRQMFF.

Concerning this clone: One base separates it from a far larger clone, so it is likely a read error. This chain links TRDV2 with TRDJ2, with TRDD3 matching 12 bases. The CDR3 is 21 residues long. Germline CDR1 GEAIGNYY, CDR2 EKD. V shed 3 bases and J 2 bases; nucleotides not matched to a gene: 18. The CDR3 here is CACDSVPSLGDTGVLTAQLFF. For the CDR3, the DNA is TGTGCCTGTGACTCCGTCCCATCACTGGGGGATACAGGGGTGTTGACAGCACAACTCTTCTTT.